The text below deals with one TCR beta chain. Its antigen is not identified. These data are taken from a study of T-cell memory formation after mild COVID-19. Study-wide points: Cross-reactive memory seemingly joined, as some responding clones were found in pre-infection memory.

TCRdb recomputed calls from the 5' RACE reads with MiXCR, one row per CDR3 protein. The sample contains just over 400,000 distinct CDR3 sequences, under 25% of which appear only once. CDR1 is MNHEY and CDR2 is SVGEGT in the germline V gene. V lost 4 bases to trimming and J lost 5 bases, with 8 bases between them. The CDR3 is made up of 12 amino acids. V gene TRBV6-2 or TRBV6-3 combines with J gene TRBJ1-2; perhaps TRBD1 as D (5 bases). The clonotype comes from an adult woman who had mild COVID-19 (a few samples of this study predate the infection). Cell type and time point are not known. Sequencing used PBMCs or a T cell subset sorted from them (not recorded which). In DNA form, the CDR3 reads TGTGCCAGCAGTTTGGGGCGGTATGGCTACACCTTC. Amino acids: CASSLGRYGYTF.